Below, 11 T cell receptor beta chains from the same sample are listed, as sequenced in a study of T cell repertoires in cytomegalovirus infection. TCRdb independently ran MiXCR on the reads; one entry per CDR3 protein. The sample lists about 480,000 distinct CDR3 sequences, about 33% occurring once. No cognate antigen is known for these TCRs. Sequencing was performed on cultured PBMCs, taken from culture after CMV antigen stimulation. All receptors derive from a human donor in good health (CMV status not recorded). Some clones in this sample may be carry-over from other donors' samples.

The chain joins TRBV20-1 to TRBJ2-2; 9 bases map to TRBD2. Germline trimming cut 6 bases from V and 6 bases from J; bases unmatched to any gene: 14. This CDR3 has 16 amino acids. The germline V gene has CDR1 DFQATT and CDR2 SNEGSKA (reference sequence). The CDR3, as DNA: TGCAGTGCAACGACTAGCGGTACGAATCCCGCCGGGGAGCTGTTTTTT. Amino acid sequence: CSATTSGTNPAGELFF.

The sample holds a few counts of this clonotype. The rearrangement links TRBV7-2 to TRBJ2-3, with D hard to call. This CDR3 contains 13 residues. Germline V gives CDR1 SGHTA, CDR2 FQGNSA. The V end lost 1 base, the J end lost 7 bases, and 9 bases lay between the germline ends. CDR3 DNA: TGTGCCAGCAGCTTAGAAGCGCGAAATACGCAGTATTTT. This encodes CASSLEARNTQYF.

DNA of the CDR3: TGTGCCAGCAGTTACCCCTTTGGGGGAGGCAATCAGCCCCAGCATTTT. Translating gives CASSYPFGGGNQPQHF. The chain carries TRBV6-6 and TRBJ1-5, with a possible D match to TRBD1 (5 bases). Germline V CDR1 and CDR2: MNHNY, SVGAGI (reference sequence). Deletions cut 2 bases from V and 2 bases from J, with 13 bases between. The CDR3 covers 16 residues.

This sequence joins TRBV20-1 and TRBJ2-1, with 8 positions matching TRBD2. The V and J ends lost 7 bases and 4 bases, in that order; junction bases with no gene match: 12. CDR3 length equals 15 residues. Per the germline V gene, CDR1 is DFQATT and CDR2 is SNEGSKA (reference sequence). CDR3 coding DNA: TGCAGTGTCATACCCCCGGGAGGGCCTTACAATGAGCAGTTCTTC. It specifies CSVIPPGGPYNEQFF.

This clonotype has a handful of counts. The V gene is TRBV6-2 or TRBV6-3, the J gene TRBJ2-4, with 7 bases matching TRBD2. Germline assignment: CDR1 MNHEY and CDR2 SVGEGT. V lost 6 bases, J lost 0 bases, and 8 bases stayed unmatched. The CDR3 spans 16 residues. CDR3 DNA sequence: TGTGCCAGCAGACCCCTCGCGGGGGTAGCCAAAAACATTCAGTACTTC. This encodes CASRPLAGVAKNIQYF.

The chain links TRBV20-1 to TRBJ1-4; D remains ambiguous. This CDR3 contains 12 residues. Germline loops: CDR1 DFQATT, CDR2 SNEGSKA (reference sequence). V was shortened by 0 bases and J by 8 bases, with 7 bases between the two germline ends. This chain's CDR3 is CSARDLTEKLFF. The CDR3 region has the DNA TGCAGTGCTAGAGATCTAACCGAAAAACTGTTTTTT.

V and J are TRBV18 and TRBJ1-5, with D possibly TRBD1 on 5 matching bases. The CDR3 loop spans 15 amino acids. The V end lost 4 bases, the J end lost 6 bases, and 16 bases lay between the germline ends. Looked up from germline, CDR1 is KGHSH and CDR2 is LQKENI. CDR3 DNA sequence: TGTGCCAGCTCACAGACCGGGGCCGAAGGTCAGCCCCAGCATTTT. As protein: CASSQTGAEGQPQHF.

The CDR3 DNA reads as TGTGCCAGCAGTCCAGGGACTAGCGGGAACCAAAGGTGGAACATTCAGTACTTC. Amino acid sequence: CASSPGTSGNQRWNIQYF. V usage is TRBV6-1 and J usage is TRBJ2-4, with 13 nucleotides matching TRBD2. Germline loops: CDR1 MNHNS, CDR2 SASEGT. The trim removed 5 bases at V and 7 bases at J, leaving 14 bases unmatched. This CDR3 is built from 18 residues.

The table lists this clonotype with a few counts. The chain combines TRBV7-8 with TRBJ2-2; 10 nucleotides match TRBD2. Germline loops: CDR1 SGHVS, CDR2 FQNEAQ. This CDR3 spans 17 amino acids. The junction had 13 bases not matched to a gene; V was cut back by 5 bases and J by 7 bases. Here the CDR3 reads CASSPRIPSGGGGELFF. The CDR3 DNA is TGTGCCAGCAGCCCCCGGATTCCTAGCGGGGGTGGCGGGGAGCTGTTTTTT.

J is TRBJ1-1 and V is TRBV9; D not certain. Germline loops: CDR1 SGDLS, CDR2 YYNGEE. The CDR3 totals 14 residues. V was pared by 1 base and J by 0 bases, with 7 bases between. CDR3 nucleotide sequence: TGTGCCAGCAGCGTAAGACCGATGAACACTGAAGCTTTCTTT. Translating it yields CASSVRPMNTEAFF. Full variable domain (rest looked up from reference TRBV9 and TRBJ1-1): DSGVTQTPKHLITATGQRVTLRCSPRSGDLSVYWYQQSLDQGLQFLIQYYNGEERAKGNILERFSAQQFPDLHSELNLSSLELGDSALYFCASSVRPMNTEAFFGQGTRLTVV.

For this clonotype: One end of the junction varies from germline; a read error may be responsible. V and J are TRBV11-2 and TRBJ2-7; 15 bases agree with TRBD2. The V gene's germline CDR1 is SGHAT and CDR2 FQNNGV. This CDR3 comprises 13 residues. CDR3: CASSLLGLAGGHF. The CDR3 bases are TGTGCCAGCAGCTTACTCGGACTAGCGGGAGGGCACTTC.